Listed here are 9 T cell receptor beta chains from one sample, sequenced in a study of blood T cell repertoires in COVID-19. The repertoire was sequenced with immunoSEQ multiplex PCR; TCRdb's copy has only in-frame clones and lacks some. The table has fewer than 150,000 clones, 70% to 90% seen once. The sample taken for sequencing was peripheral blood. The source is a woman aged 70-85 years who had recovered from COVID-19.

The chain has TRBV12-3 or TRBV12-4 and TRBJ2-7; D ambiguous. The CDR3 totals 11 residues. Trimming removed 3 bases from V and 5 bases from J, with 5 bases in between. The CDR3 DNA is TGTGCCAGCAGTTTCCTCCACGAGCAGTACTTC. This translates into CASSFLHEQYF.

This clone was observed a single time. The gene calls are TRBV5-5 and TRBJ1-5; TRBD1 might be the D (5 bases). The CDR3 is 15 amino acids. CDR1 is SGHKS and CDR2 is YYEKEE in the germline V gene (reference sequence). The V and J ends lost 1 base and 1 base respectively, with 9 bases between them. CDR3 DNA sequence: TGTGCCAGCAGCTTGCGGGGGTTGAGCAATCAGCCCCAGCATTTT. Translating gives CASSLRGLSNQPQHF.

The chain uses TRBV7-9 and TRBJ1-3; 9 positions match TRBD1. The junction had 7 bases not matched to a gene; V was cut back by 0 bases and J by 7 bases. Germline V lookup: CDR1 SEHNR, CDR2 FQNEAQ (reference sequence). This CDR3 spans 16 amino acids. The CDR3 nucleotides are TGTGCCAGCAGCTTAGCGGGGGGACAGGGACGGAACACCATATATTTT. This sequence encodes CASSLAGGQGRNTIYF. Supplemented by reference TRBV7-9 and TRBJ1-3, the full variable domain reads DTGVSQNPRHKITKRGQNVTFRCDPISEHNRLYWYRQTLGQGPEFLTYFQNEAQLEKSRLLSDRFSAERPKGSFSTLEIQRTEQGDSAMYLCASSLAGGQGRNTIYFGEGSWLTVV.

V is TRBV7-3 and J is TRBJ2-3; 14 bases are a match to TRBD2. CDR1 and CDR2 (germline): SGHTA, FQGTGA. The CDR3 consists of 16 residues. The junction had 5 bases not matched to a gene; V was cut back by 5 bases and J by 4 bases. CDR3 nucleotide sequence: TGTGCCAGCAGCCTGACTAGCGGGGGGGCCCCAGATACGCAGTATTTT. Its protein product is CASSLTSGGAPDTQYF.

Notes on this clone: A junction boundary mismatches the germline segment, possibly from a read error. CDR3 amino acids: CASSQIRSGKPHF. CDR3 sequence (DNA): TGTGCCAGCAGCCAAATTAGGTCCGGGAAGCCCCACTTC. The J gene is TRBJ2-7, the V gene TRBV14; TRBD2 might be the D (5 bases). This CDR3 has 13 amino acids. Germline V lookup: CDR1 SGHDN, CDR2 FVKESK.

This clone was seen only once. The rearrangement links TRBV28 to TRBJ1-1; TRBD1 matches at 9 bases. Unmatched junction bases numbered 0, after V lost 6 bases and J lost 1 base. This CDR3 spans 13 amino acids. CDR1 MDHEN and CDR2 SYDVKM come from the germline V gene. The CDR3 coding sequence is TGTGCCAGCAGGGGACAGGGGAACACTGAAGCTTTCTTT. Its protein product is CASRGQGNTEAFF.

The chain couples TRBV5-6 to TRBJ1-6; D might be TRBD1 (5 bases). CDR3 length: 15 residues. Germline CDR1 is SGHDT and CDR2 is YYEEEE. Between the trimmed V and J ends, which lost 0 bases and 9 bases, there was a span of 13 bases. CDR3 bases: TGTGCCAGCAGCTTGGGGGCAGGGCCGATTTCACCCCTCCACTTT. Its translation is CASSLGAGPISPLHF.

This clone was detected only once. The V and J genes are TRBV6-5 and TRBJ1-2; 11 bases are shared with TRBD1. V lost 5 bases and J lost 2; bases outside the gene matches: 1. CDR3 length: 14 amino acids. Germline V gene sequence: CDR1 MNHEY, CDR2 SVGAGI. CDR3 sequence: CASSRDRGNYGYTF. In nucleotides, the CDR3 is TGTGCCAGCAGTCGGGACAGGGGGAACTATGGCTACACCTTC.

V is TRBV9 and J is TRBJ2-5, with D possibly TRBD2 on 5 matching bases. Trimming pared 0 bases from V and 2 bases from J, leaving 17 bases between. The CDR3 extends over 17 amino acids. Germline assignment: CDR1 SGDLS and CDR2 YYNGEE. This CDR3 is CASSVGAGNEFQETQYF. CDR3 nucleotide sequence: TGTGCCAGCAGCGTAGGGGCGGGCAACGAATTTCAAGAGACCCAGTACTTC. Using reference TRBV9 and TRBJ2-5 for the parts outside the CDR3, the full variable domain is DSGVTQTPKHLITATGQRVTLRCSPRSGDLSVYWYQQSLDQGLQFLIQYYNGEERAKGNILERFSAQQFPDLHSELNLSSLELGDSALYFCASSVGAGNEFQETQYFGPGTRLLVL.